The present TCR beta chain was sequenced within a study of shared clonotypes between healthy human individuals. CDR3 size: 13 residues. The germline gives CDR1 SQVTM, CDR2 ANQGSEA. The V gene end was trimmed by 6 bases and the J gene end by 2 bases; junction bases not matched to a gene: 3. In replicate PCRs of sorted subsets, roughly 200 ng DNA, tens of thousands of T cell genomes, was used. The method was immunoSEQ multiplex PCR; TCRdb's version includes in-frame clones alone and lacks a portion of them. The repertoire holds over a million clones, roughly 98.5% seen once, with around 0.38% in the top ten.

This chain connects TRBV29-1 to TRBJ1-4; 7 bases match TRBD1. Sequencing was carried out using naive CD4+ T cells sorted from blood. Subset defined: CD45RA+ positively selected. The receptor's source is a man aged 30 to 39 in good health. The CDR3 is CSVQGQTNEKLFF. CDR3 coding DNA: TGCAGCGTACAGGGACAGACTAATGAAAAACTGTTTTTT. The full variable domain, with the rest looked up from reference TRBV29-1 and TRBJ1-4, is SAVISQKPSRDICQRGTSLTIQCQVDSQVTMMFWYRQQPGQSLTLIATANQGSEATYESGFVIDKFPISRPNLTFSTLTVSNMSPEDSSIYLCSVQGQTNEKLFFGSGTQLSVL.